The sequence of this T cell receptor beta chain was determined in a study of OX40 agonist ivuxolimab in advanced cancers. On this clone itself: Its specificity is not known.

This CDR3 region has 16 residues. Germline CDR1 reads SGDLS; CDR2 reads YYNGEE. Unmatched junction bases numbered 3, after V lost 0 bases and J lost 1 base. General study results and limits: There was clonal expansion of CD4+ and CD8+ blood T cells by week 6 at 0.1 to 3.0 mg/kg.

Sequencing used immunoSEQ multiplex PCR; TCRdb keeps in-frame clones, though not all of them. The sample carries approximately 58,000 clones, 70% to 85% recorded once. Sample: CD4+ or CD8+ T cells sorted from blood, taken in a trial of the OX40 agonist ivuxolimab. This clonotype was sampled from an adult with an advanced solid tumor such as melanoma, head and neck, liver or kidney cancer. The chain couples TRBV9 to TRBJ1-1; 10 bases are a match to TRBD1. The CDR3 DNA sequence: TGTGCCAGCAGCGTAGGTGGGGACAGGGGGAACACTGAAGCTTTCTTT. This encodes CASSVGGDRGNTEAFF.